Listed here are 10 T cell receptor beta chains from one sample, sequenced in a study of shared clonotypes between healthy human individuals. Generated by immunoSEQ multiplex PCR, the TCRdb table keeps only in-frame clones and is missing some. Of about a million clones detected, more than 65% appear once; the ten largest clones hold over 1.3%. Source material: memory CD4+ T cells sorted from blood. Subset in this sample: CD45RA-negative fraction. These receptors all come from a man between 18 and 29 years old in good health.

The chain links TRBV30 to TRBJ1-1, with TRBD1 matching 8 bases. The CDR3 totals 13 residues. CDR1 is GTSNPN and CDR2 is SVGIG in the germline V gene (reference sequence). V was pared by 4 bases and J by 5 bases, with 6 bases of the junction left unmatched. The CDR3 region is CAWTGQGGTEAFF. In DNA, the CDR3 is TGTGCCTGGACCGGACAGGGCGGGACTGAAGCTTTCTTT.

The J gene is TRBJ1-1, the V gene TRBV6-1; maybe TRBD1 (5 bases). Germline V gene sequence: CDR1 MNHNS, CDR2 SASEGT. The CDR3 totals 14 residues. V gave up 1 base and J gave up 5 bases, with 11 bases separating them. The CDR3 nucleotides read TGTGCCAGCAGTGAAGATTGGGGCCGGACTGAAGCTTTCTTT. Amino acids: CASSEDWGRTEAFF.

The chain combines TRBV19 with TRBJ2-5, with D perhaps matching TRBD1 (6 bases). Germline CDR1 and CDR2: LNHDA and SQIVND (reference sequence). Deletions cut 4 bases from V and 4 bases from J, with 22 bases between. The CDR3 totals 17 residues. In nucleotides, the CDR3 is TGTGCCAGTAGTAGAGAAGGGGACATGTGGATCGGAGAGACCCAGTACTTC. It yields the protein CASSREGDMWIGETQYF.

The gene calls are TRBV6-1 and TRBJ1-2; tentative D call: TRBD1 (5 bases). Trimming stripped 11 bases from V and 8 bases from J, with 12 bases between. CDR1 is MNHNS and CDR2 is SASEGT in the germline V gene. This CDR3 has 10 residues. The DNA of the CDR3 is TGTGCCTCGCAGGGTGACGGCTACACCTTC. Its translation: CASQGDGYTF.

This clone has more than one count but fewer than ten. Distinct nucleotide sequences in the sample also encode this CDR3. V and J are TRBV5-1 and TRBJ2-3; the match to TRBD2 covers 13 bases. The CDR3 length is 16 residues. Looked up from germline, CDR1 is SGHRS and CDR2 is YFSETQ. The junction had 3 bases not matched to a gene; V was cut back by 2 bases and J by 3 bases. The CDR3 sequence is CASSLLAGGRTDTQYF. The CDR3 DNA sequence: TGCGCCAGCAGCTTACTAGCGGGGGGGCGGACAGATACGCAGTATTTT.

CDR3 in DNA: TGCGCCAGCAGTCCCTTTGGGACAGGACTAAATTCACCCCTCCACTTT. Its protein is CASSPFGTGLNSPLHF. This rearrangement joins TRBV5-1 to TRBJ1-6; 8 nucleotides line up with TRBD1. This CDR3 region has 16 residues. The V segment lost 5 bases and the J segment 7 bases; nucleotides outside the gene matches: 11. Germline V gives CDR1 SGHRS, CDR2 YFSETQ. Combining the CDR3 with reference TRBV5-1 and TRBJ1-6 gives the whole variable domain KAGVTQTPRYLIKTRGQQVTLSCSPISGHRSVSWYQQTPGQGLQFLFEYFSETQRNKGNFPGRFSGRQFSNSRSEMNVSTLELGDSALYLCASSPFGTGLNSPLHFGNGTRLTVT.

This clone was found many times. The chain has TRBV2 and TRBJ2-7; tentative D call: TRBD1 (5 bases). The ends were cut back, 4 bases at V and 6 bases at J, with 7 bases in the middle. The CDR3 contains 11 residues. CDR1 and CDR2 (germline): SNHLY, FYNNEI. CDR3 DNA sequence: TGTGCCAGCAGTGGCAGGGTCGAGCAGTACTTC. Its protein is CASSGRVEQYF.

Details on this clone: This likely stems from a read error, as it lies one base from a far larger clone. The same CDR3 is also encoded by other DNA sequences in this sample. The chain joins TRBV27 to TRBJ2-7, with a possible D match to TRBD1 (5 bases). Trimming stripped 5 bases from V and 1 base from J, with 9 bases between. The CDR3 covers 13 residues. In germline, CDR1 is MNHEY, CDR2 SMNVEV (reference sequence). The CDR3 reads CASSPQGSYEQYF. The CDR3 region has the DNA TGTGCCAGCAGTCCCCAGGGTTCCTACGAGCAGTACTTC.

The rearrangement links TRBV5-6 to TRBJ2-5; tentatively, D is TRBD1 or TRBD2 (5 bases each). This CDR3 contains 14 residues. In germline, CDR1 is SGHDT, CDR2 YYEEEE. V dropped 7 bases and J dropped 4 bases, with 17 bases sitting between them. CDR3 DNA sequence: TGTGCCAGCTCCTTTGGGGGTAACGGAGAGACCCAGTACTTC. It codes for CASSFGGNGETQYF.

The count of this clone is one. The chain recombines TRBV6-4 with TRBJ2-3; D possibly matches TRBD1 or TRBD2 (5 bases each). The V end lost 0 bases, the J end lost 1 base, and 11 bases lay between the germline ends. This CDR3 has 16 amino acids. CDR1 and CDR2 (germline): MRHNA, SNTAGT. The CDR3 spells CASSDSFRGGTDTQYF. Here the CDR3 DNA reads TGTGCCAGCAGTGACTCGTTCCGGGGCGGCACAGATACGCAGTATTTT.